Below are 15 T cell receptor beta chains sequenced from a single sample in a study of cytomegalovirus exposure and HLA in healthy donors. The PCR made use of 60 Vbeta and 13 Jbeta primers. Assay used: immunoSEQ multiplex PCR; TCRdb lists only in-frame clones, some missing. Among 170,000 or so clones listed, around four fifths were seen once. Sequencing was performed on PBMCs. The receptors derive from a man aged 18 to 29 in good health and CMV-seronegative.

This clone has more than one count but fewer than ten. The chain joins TRBV19 to TRBJ1-1; 10 nucleotides agree with TRBD1. The CDR3 runs 17 residues. The V segment lost 6 bases and the J segment 6 bases; nucleotides outside the gene matches: 16. From germline, CDR1 is LNHDA and CDR2 SQIVND (reference sequence). DNA for the CDR3: TGTGCCAGTAGAGTCCCGGGACAGGGGATTGTTAGCCCTGAAGCTTTCTTT. Translated: CASRVPGQGIVSPEAFF. The full variable domain, rest sourced from reference TRBV19 and TRBJ1-1, is DGGITQSPKYLFRKEGQNVTLSCEQNLNHDAMYWYRQDPGQGLRLIYYSQIVNDFQKGDIAEGYSVSREKKESFPLTVTSAQKNPTAFYLCASRVPGQGIVSPEAFFGQGTRLTVV.

The CDR3 here is CAWSEGGSPLHF. The CDR3 DNA reads as TGTGCCTGGAGTGAGGGAGGATCACCCCTCCACTTT. This chain connects TRBV30 to TRBJ1-6; D not resolved. Germline CDR1 is GTSNPN and CDR2 is SVGIG (reference sequence). This CDR3 contains 12 residues. Trimming took 1 base from V and 10 from J, leaving 8 bases between them. The whole variable domain, remainder taken from reference TRBV30 and TRBJ1-6, is SQTIHQWPATLVQPVGSPLSLECTVEGTSNPNLYWYRQAAGRGLQLLFYSVGIGQISSEVPQNLSASRPQDRQFILSSKKLLLSDSGFYLCAWSEGGSPLHFGNGTRLTVT.

Details on this clone: At one boundary the junction diverges from the germline segment, which might be a read error. The rearrangement joins TRBV7-9 to TRBJ2-5; 8 positions match TRBD2. This CDR3 region has 15 residues. The germline gives CDR1 SEHNR, CDR2 FQNEAQ (reference sequence). The DNA of the CDR3 is TGTTCCAGCAGCCATTCCCGGGGGGGAGGAGAGACCCAGTACTTC. This gives the protein CSSSHSRGGGETQYF.

The rearrangement uses TRBV9 and TRBJ1-5; D gene uncertain. Germline V gene data show CDR1 as SGDLS and CDR2 as YYNGEE. The CDR3 extends over 15 amino acids. Trimming shortened V by 10 bases and J by 3 bases, and 20 bases separated the two germline ends. CDR3 sequence: CAGTRPNRDNQPQHF. In DNA, the CDR3 is TGTGCCGGTACTAGACCGAATCGGGACAATCAGCCCCAGCATTTT.

The V call is TRBV5-1, the J call TRBJ2-7, with D possibly matching TRBD1 (6 bases). Germline CDR1 reads SGHRS; CDR2 reads YFSETQ. The V end was cut by 2 bases, the J end by 4 bases, with 13 bases between. The CDR3 has 14 residues. CDR3 in amino acids: CASSFNRATYEQYF. In DNA form, the CDR3 reads TGCGCCAGCAGCTTTAACAGGGCCACTTACGAGCAGTACTTC. The full variable domain, its missing parts supplied by reference TRBV5-1 and TRBJ2-7, is KAGVTQTPRYLIKTRGQQVTLSCSPISGHRSVSWYQQTPGQGLQFLFEYFSETQRNKGNFPGRFSGRQFSNSRSEMNVSTLELGDSALYLCASSFNRATYEQYFGPGTRLTVT.

The chain recombines TRBV5-1 with TRBJ2-3; the D gene is possibly TRBD2 (5 bases). This CDR3 region has 15 residues. The ends were cut back, 2 bases at V and 0 bases at J, with 10 bases in the middle. Germline V gene sequence: CDR1 SGHRS, CDR2 YFSETQ. Written as DNA, the CDR3 is TGCGCCAGCAGCTTCGACGGAGGAAGCACAGATACGCAGTATTTT. It is translated as CASSFDGGSTDTQYF.

This clone was seen a single time. The chain joins TRBV5-1 to TRBJ2-7, with TRBD1 matching 7 bases. V lost 4 bases, J lost 4 bases, and 8 bases stayed unmatched. The CDR3 totals 14 residues. CDR1 and CDR2 from the germline V gene are SGHRS and YFSETQ. The CDR3 DNA reads as TGCGCCAGCAGCCCCAGGGACAGCCCGTACGAGCAGTACTTC. As protein: CASSPRDSPYEQYF.

For this clone: Within the sample, other DNA sequences also encode this same CDR3. The chain links TRBV7-9 to TRBJ1-2; TRBD1 matches 7 bases. The CDR3 has 14 amino acids. V shed 0 bases, J shed 3 bases, and the junction held 1 base outside the gene matches. Germline V gene lookup returns CDR1 SEHNR and CDR2 FQNEAQ (reference sequence). CDR3 sequence reads: CASSLATGDYGYTF. CDR3 sequence (DNA): TGTGCCAGCAGCTTAGCAACAGGGGACTATGGCTACACCTTC.

The chain couples TRBV5-3 to TRBJ2-2; D unresolved. TRBV5-3 is placed among ORFs of uncertain function. This CDR3 is built from 14 residues. V lost 0 bases, J lost 2 bases, and 5 bases lay in between. CDR3 nucleotide sequence: TGTGCCAGAAGCTTGGTGTTAAACACCGGGGAGCTGTTTTTT. Translated: CARSLVLNTGELFF.

The chain is built from TRBV27 and TRBJ2-3; possibly TRBD2 for D (5 bases). The length of the CDR3 is 18 residues. V was shortened by 6 bases and J by 0 bases, with 22 bases between the two germline ends. In germline, CDR1 is MNHEY, CDR2 SMNVEV (reference sequence). DNA of the CDR3: TGTGCCAGCAGCTCCTCTAGGACTCTCGGACCTAGCACAGATACGCAGTATTTT. Its protein is CASSSSRTLGPSTDTQYF.

V gene TRBV7-3 combines with J gene TRBJ2-1, with D possibly matching TRBD2 (6 bases). Trimming left V 5 bases short and J 16 bases short, with 18 bases between. This CDR3 comprises 12 residues. CDR1 is SGHTA, CDR2 FQGTGA, per germline. CDR3 amino acids: CASSTPGTSPFF. CDR3 bases: TGTGCCAGCAGCACCCCCGGGACTTCTCCCTTCTTC.

The chain is built from TRBV19 and TRBJ2-3, with a weak D call TRBD1 (6 bases). Trimming pared 4 bases from V and 2 bases from J, leaving 19 bases between. Germline V gene data show CDR1 as LNHDA and CDR2 as SQIVND (reference sequence). There are 17 residues in the CDR3. CDR3 in DNA: TGTGCCAGTAGTACCCAGGGGTCGGGTGGCTACACAGATACGCAGTATTTT. This gives the protein CASSTQGSGGYTDTQYF.

The chain carries TRBV7-3 and TRBJ2-1, with 12 bases that match TRBD2. V dropped 2 bases and J dropped 7; count of bases not matched to a gene: 3. Germline CDR1 is SGHTA and CDR2 is FQGTGA. The CDR3 totals 15 residues. CDR3 sequence: CASSLSLAGGNEQFF. DNA for the CDR3: TGTGCCAGCAGCTTATCTCTAGCGGGAGGGAATGAGCAGTTCTTC.

The chain is built from TRBV7-7 and TRBJ2-3; the match to TRBD1 covers 8 bases. This CDR3 is 13 amino acids long. Germline CDR1 reads SSHAT; CDR2 reads FNYEAQ (reference sequence). With 5 bases clipped from V and 6 bases from J, the junction kept 4 bases outside the gene matches. The CDR3 loop is CASSMGTGDTQYF. In DNA form, the CDR3 reads TGTGCCAGCAGCATGGGGACAGGCGATACGCAGTATTTT. Complete variable domain (other parts from reference TRBV7-7 and TRBJ2-3): GAGVSQSPRYKVTKRGQDVTLRCDPISSHATLYWYQQALGQGPEFLTYFNYEAQPDKSGLPSDRFSAERPEGSISTLTIQRTEQRDSAMYRCASSMGTGDTQYFGPGTRLTVL.

This clone has just a few counts. The CDR3 region is CASSGRLTYNEQFF. The CDR3 DNA reads as TGTGCCAGCAGTGGGAGACTAACCTACAATGAGCAGTTCTTC. The chain is built from TRBV28 and TRBJ2-1, with D possibly being TRBD2 (5 bases). The CDR3 is made up of 14 amino acids. Deletions cut 5 bases from V and 2 bases from J, with 10 bases between. Germline CDR1 is MDHEN and CDR2 is SYDVKM. Full variable domain (remainder filled in from reference TRBV28 and TRBJ2-1): DVKVTQSSRYLVKRTGEKVFLECVQDMDHENMFWYRQDPGLGLRLIYFSYDVKMKEKGDIPEGYSVSREKKERFSLILESASTNQTSMYLCASSGRLTYNEQFFGPGTRLTVL.